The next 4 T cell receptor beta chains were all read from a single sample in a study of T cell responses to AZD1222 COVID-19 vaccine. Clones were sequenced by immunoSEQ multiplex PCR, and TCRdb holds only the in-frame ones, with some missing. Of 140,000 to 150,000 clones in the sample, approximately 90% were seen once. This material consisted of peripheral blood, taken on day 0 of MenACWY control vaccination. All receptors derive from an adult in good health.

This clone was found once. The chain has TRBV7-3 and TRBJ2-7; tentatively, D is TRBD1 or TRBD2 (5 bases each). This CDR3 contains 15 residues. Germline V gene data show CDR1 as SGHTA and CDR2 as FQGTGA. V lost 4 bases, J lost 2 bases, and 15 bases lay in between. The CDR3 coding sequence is TGTGCCAGCAGCTCAAGGGGTAGGACTCCCTACGAGCAGTACTTC. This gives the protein CASSSRGRTPYEQYF.

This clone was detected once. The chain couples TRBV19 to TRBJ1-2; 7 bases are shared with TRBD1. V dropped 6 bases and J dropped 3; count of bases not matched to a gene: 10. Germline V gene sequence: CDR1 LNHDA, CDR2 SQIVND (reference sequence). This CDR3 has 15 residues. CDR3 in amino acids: CASRSRDTGDYGYTF. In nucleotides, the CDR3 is TGTGCCAGTAGATCACGGGATACAGGGGACTATGGCTACACCTTC.

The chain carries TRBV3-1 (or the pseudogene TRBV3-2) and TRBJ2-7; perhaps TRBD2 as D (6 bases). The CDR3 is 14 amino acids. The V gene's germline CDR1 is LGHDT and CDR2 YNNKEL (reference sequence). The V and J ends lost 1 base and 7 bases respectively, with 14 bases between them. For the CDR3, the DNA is TGTGCCAGCAGCCAAGTCATGGGAGGACTGGAGCAGTACTTC. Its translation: CASSQVMGGLEQYF.

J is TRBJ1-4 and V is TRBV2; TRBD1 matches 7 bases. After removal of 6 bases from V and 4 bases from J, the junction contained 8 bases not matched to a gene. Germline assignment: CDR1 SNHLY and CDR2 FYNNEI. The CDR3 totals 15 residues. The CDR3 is CASSEGHRGNEKLFF. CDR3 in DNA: TGTGCCAGCAGCGAGGGTCACAGGGGTAATGAAAAACTGTTTTTT.